One and the same sample provided the 27 T cell receptor beta chains below, sequenced in a study of blood T cell repertoires in COVID-19. Method: immunoSEQ multiplex PCR; TCRdb's copy keeps in-frame clones and lacks some. The sample has roughly 330,000 clones; nearly 90% are singletons. Sequenced: PBMCs or T cells enriched from blood (not recorded which). The receptor set was obtained from a woman aged 25 to 39 who had recovered from COVID-19.

V and J are TRBV27 and TRBJ1-1; TRBD1 agrees at 7 bases. V lost 7 bases, J lost 4 bases, and 9 bases stayed unmatched. CDR3 length: 14 residues. Germline CDR1 and CDR2: MNHEY and SMNVEV (reference sequence). The CDR3, as DNA: TGTGCCAGCATGGCGACAGGGAAGAGCACTGAAGCTTTCTTT. Its translation is CASMATGKSTEAFF.

This chain joins TRBV5-1 and TRBJ1-2; no clear D gene. Deletions cut 6 bases from V and 3 bases from J, with 6 bases between. This CDR3 is built from 11 residues. Germline assignment: CDR1 SGHRS and CDR2 YFSETQ. The CDR3 DNA reads TGCGCCAGCAAATCGGACTATGGCTACACCTTC. This gives the protein CASKSDYGYTF.

The chain has TRBV11-2 and TRBJ2-1, with 9 bases that match TRBD1. The V segment lost 4 bases and the J segment 6 bases; nucleotides outside the gene matches: 7. Looked up from germline, CDR1 is SGHAT and CDR2 is FQNNGV. CDR3 length: 15 amino acids. For the CDR3, the DNA is TGTGCCAGCAGCTCCACGACAGGGGGTACCAATGAGCAGTTCTTC. Its translation: CASSSTTGGTNEQFF.

The chain uses TRBV3-1 (or the pseudogene TRBV3-2) and TRBJ2-7; D call uncertain. CDR1 and CDR2 from the germline V gene are LGHDT and YNNKEL (reference sequence). The CDR3 is made up of 14 amino acids. Trimming removed 2 bases from V and 2 bases from J, with 10 bases in between. CDR3 protein: CASSQTFGAYEQYF. The CDR3 DNA reads TGTGCCAGCAGCCAAACTTTCGGTGCCTACGAGCAGTACTTC.

The V gene is TRBV11-3, the J gene TRBJ2-1; TRBD2 aligns across 7 bases. CDR1 SGHNT and CDR2 YENEEA come from the germline V gene. After removal of 1 base from V and 4 bases from J, the junction contained 4 bases not matched to a gene. This CDR3 has 15 residues. The CDR3 here is CASSLGQGLYNEQFF. In DNA form, the CDR3 reads TGTGCCAGCAGCTTAGGGCAGGGACTATACAATGAGCAGTTCTTC.

The chain combines TRBV12-5 with TRBJ2-2, with D maybe TRBD2 (5 bases). This CDR3 has 14 amino acids. Germline V CDR1 and CDR2: LGHNT, FRNRAP. The V end lost 3 bases, the J end lost 5 bases, and 10 bases lay between the germline ends. CDR3 nucleotides: TGTGCTAGTGGTTTCGTAGCGCGGACCGGGGAGCTGTTTTTT. Its protein is CASGFVARTGELFF.

V and J are TRBV5-5 and TRBJ1-6, with D hard to call. Trimming removed 4 bases from V and 10 bases from J, with 15 bases in between. CDR1 SGHKS and CDR2 YYEKEE come from the germline V gene (reference sequence). CDR3 length: 14 amino acids. CDR3: CASSQKSVSSPLHF. The CDR3, as DNA: TGTGCCAGCAGCCAGAAATCCGTATCGTCACCCCTCCACTTT.

This chain uses TRBV3-1 (or the pseudogene TRBV3-2) with TRBJ2-7; D uncertain. CDR3 length: 13 amino acids. The ends were cut back, 0 bases at V and 2 bases at J, with 5 bases in the middle. From germline, CDR1 is LGHDT and CDR2 YNNKEL (reference sequence). The CDR3: CASSQDGAYEQYF. The CDR3 DNA is TGTGCCAGCAGCCAAGACGGAGCCTACGAGCAGTACTTC.

The chain uses TRBV6-5 and TRBJ2-2; D might be TRBD2 (6 bases). Germline assignment: CDR1 MNHEY and CDR2 SVGAGI. The CDR3 sequence is 15 residues long. Trimming shortened V by 6 bases and J by 1 base, and 12 bases separated the two germline ends. CDR3 residues: CASRRGILNTGELFF. CDR3 sequence (DNA): TGTGCCAGCAGGCGGGGTATCCTGAACACCGGGGAGCTGTTTTTT.

The J gene is TRBJ1-1, the V gene TRBV29-1; D gene uncertain. V was trimmed by 4 bases and J by 3 bases, leaving 3 bases between them. The CDR3 runs 10 residues. The germline CDR1 and CDR2 sequences are SQVTM and ANQGSEA. The CDR3 protein is CSVADTEAFF. The CDR3 nucleotides read TGCAGCGTTGCGGACACTGAAGCTTTCTTT.

A few counts support this clone. The rearrangement links TRBV9 to TRBJ1-5; 7 bases are a match to TRBD1. The germline V gene encodes CDR1 SGDLS and CDR2 YYNGEE. The J segment lost 5 bases and the V segment lost 3 bases, leaving 5 bases of the junction unmatched. The CDR3 runs 14 residues. CDR3 sequence: CASSATGADQPQHF. Written as DNA, the CDR3 is TGTGCCAGCAGCGCCACAGGGGCAGATCAGCCCCAGCATTTT.

The chain recombines TRBV10-3 with TRBJ2-7; TRBD1 aligns across 8 bases. Germline CDR1 ENHRY, CDR2 SYGVKD. J gave up 6 bases and V 10 bases, and 11 bases lay outside the gene matches. CDR3 length: 13 amino acids. In DNA form, the CDR3 reads TGTGCCAGCGACCAGGGGGCGCAAACCGAGCAGTACTTC. Translation: CASDQGAQTEQYF.

The chain joins TRBV13 to TRBJ1-1, with TRBD1 as a possible D gene (5 bases). Trimming shortened V by 4 bases and J by 3 bases, and 15 bases separated the two germline ends. Germline lookup yields CDR1 PRHDT and CDR2 FYEKMQ (reference sequence). The CDR3 has 15 residues. The CDR3 loop reads CASSWGGSYDTEAFF. The CDR3 nucleotides read TGTGCCAGCAGCTGGGGCGGCAGTTATGACACTGAAGCTTTCTTT.

This rearrangement joins TRBV6-1 to TRBJ1-1; possibly TRBD1 for D (6 bases). The CDR3 contains 14 residues. The germline V and J ends were trimmed by 0 bases and 4 bases, with 9 bases remaining between them. Germline loops: CDR1 MNHNS, CDR2 SASEGT. CDR3 sequence: CASSEAGTSTEAFF. As DNA, the CDR3 is TGTGCCAGCAGTGAAGCTGGGACATCCACTGAAGCTTTCTTT.

The chain is built from TRBV6-4 and TRBJ2-2; 7 bases line up with TRBD1. Per the germline V gene, CDR1 is MRHNA and CDR2 is SNTAGT. The CDR3 covers 17 residues. After removal of 3 bases from V and 0 bases from J, the junction contained 7 bases not matched to a gene. CDR3 protein: CASSETGNPSNTGELFF. CDR3 in DNA: TGTGCCAGCAGTGAGACAGGGAACCCATCGAACACCGGGGAGCTGTTTTTT.

The chain recombines TRBV7-2 with TRBJ2-2, with D possibly TRBD2 on 6 matching bases. CDR1 and CDR2 from the germline V gene are SGHTA and FQGNSA. The V and J ends lost 4 bases and 0 bases respectively, with 12 bases between them. The CDR3 covers 16 residues. CDR3 DNA: TGTGCCAGCAGCTCCCGATGGGGGGCGAACACCGGGGAGCTGTTTTTT. The encoded protein is CASSSRWGANTGELFF.

The chain recombines TRBV5-6 with TRBJ2-1, with TRBD2 matching 7 bases. The germline V gene has CDR1 SGHDT and CDR2 YYEEEE. This CDR3 contains 13 residues. V shed 3 bases, J shed 10 bases, and the junction held 7 bases outside the gene matches. Here the CDR3 reads CASSWTGREEQFF. DNA of the CDR3: TGTGCCAGCAGCTGGACGGGGAGGGAGGAGCAGTTCTTC.

This clone was seen only a few times. The chain is built from TRBV7-8 and TRBJ2-1; TRBD2 matches 11 bases. The CDR3 runs to 16 residues. V was pared by 5 bases and J by 2 bases, with 5 bases of the junction left unmatched. The germline gives CDR1 SGHVS, CDR2 FQNEAQ. The CDR3, as DNA: TGTGCCAGCAGCCCACATAGCGGGGGGGCCTACAATGAGCAGTTCTTC. Translation gives CASSPHSGGAYNEQFF.

The rearrangement uses TRBV3-1 (or the pseudogene TRBV3-2) and TRBJ1-6; 9 nucleotides line up with TRBD1. This CDR3 is built from 14 residues. The germline V gene encodes CDR1 LGHDT and CDR2 YNNKEL (reference sequence). J was trimmed by 9 bases and V by 4 bases; bases with no gene match: 4. CDR3 loop: CASSLGTGTSPLHF. CDR3 nucleotide sequence: TGTGCCAGCAGCCTCGGGACAGGGACTTCACCCCTCCACTTT.

The rearrangement links TRBV30 to TRBJ1-1; D call uncertain. The CDR3 covers 13 residues. Trimming left V 0 bases short and J 5 bases short, with 10 bases between. Germline V gene data show CDR1 as GTSNPN and CDR2 as SVGIG (reference sequence). Here the CDR3 reads CAWSVLSRTEAFF. CDR3 DNA: TGTGCCTGGAGTGTACTAAGTAGAACTGAAGCTTTCTTT.

The gene calls are TRBV3-1 (or the pseudogene TRBV3-2) and TRBJ2-4; 7 nucleotides match TRBD2. Germline V gene sequence: CDR1 LGHDT, CDR2 YNNKEL (reference sequence). The CDR3 runs to 16 residues. The trim removed 0 bases at V and 0 bases at J, leaving 2 bases unmatched. The CDR3: CASSQDLAAAKNIQYF. CDR3 DNA sequence: TGTGCCAGCAGCCAAGATCTAGCGGCAGCCAAAAACATTCAGTACTTC.

The table lists this clone with a few counts. The chain has TRBV14 and TRBJ1-2; 8 bases are shared with TRBD1. Looked up from germline, CDR1 is SGHDN and CDR2 is FVKESK. This CDR3 is 14 amino acids long. J was trimmed by 7 bases and V by 2 bases; bases with no gene match: 6. The CDR3 DNA follows: TGTGCCAGCAGCCAAACGGACAGGGACCCTGGCTACACCTTC. It codes for CASSQTDRDPGYTF.

The chain couples TRBV15 to TRBJ2-5; 7 bases agree with TRBD2. J lost 7 bases, V lost 0 bases, and 8 bases had no gene match. Germline V gives CDR1 LNHNV, CDR2 YYDKDF (reference sequence). The CDR3 extends over 15 amino acids. CDR3 loop: CATSRDSGLEGTQYF. The CDR3, as DNA: TGTGCCACCAGCAGAGATTCAGGACTAGAGGGGACCCAGTACTTC. Full variable domain (missing parts from reference TRBV15 and TRBJ2-5): DAMVIQNPRYQVTQFGKPVTLSCSQTLNHNVMYWYQQKSSQAPKLLFHYYDKDFNNEADTPDNFQSRRPNTSFCFLDIRSPGLGDTAMYLCATSRDSGLEGTQYFGPGTRLLVL.

This clone has a handful of counts. The rearrangement links TRBV7-3 to TRBJ1-2; D uncertain. V lost 6 bases, J lost 7 bases, and 15 bases lay in between. The CDR3 is 13 residues long. Germline V gene sequence: CDR1 SGHTA, CDR2 FQGTGA. CDR3 protein: CASRDNLGGGYTF. CDR3 DNA: TGTGCCAGCAGGGATAACCTAGGAGGTGGCTACACCTTC.

The chain couples TRBV5-1 to TRBJ1-5; tentatively, D is TRBD1 (6 bases). Trimming shortened V by 0 bases and J by 4 bases, and 11 bases separated the two germline ends. Looked up from germline, CDR1 is SGHRS and CDR2 is YFSETQ. This CDR3 is 15 amino acids long. For the CDR3, the DNA is TGCGCCAGCAGCTTGGTACCAGGGGAGAATCAGCCCCAGCATTTT. This sequence encodes CASSLVPGENQPQHF.

The table lists this clone with a count of one. This chain uses TRBV9 with TRBJ1-2, with 9 bases that match TRBD1. This CDR3 spans 14 amino acids. Germline CDR1 reads SGDLS; CDR2 reads YYNGEE. V lost 3 bases, J lost 4 bases, and 4 bases stayed unmatched. The DNA for the CDR3 is TGTGCCAGCAGCGCCGGACAGGGGATCTATGGCTACACCTTC. It translates to CASSAGQGIYGYTF. Combining the CDR3 with reference TRBV9 and TRBJ1-2 gives the whole variable domain DSGVTQTPKHLITATGQRVTLRCSPRSGDLSVYWYQQSLDQGLQFLIQYYNGEERAKGNILERFSAQQFPDLHSELNLSSLELGDSALYFCASSAGQGIYGYTFGSGTRLTVV.

The chain couples TRBV19 to TRBJ1-2; TRBD1 aligns across 8 bases. The CDR3 length is 14 residues. Germline V CDR1 and CDR2: LNHDA, SQIVND (reference sequence). V dropped 6 bases and J dropped 6; count of bases not matched to a gene: 9. CDR3 nucleotides: TGTGCCAGTAGATCAATAGGACAGGGAAATGGCTACACCTTC. The encoded protein is CASRSIGQGNGYTF.